Listed here is a single T cell receptor (beta chain). This record belongs to a study of blood T cell repertoires in COVID-19. The protocol was immunoSEQ multiplex PCR, while the TCRdb copy is restricted to in-frame clones and leaves out a portion. The repertoire has 55,000 to 70,000 clones, roughly 87% of them found once; the top ten carry 3.4%. Germline V CDR1 and CDR2: SGHTA, FQGTGA. Trimming cost V 5 bases and J 4 bases; bases outside gene matches: 9. CDR3 length equals 15 residues. The clonotype comes from a woman aged 50 to 60 with COVID-19, enrolled during active disease. Sequencing was carried out using peripheral blood. J is TRBJ2-7 and V is TRBV7-3; 9 bases are a match to TRBD1. The CDR3 region is CASSLAGTGQYEQYF. The CDR3 DNA reads as TGTGCCAGCAGCCTAGCCGGGACAGGGCAGTACGAGCAGTACTTC.